This T cell receptor beta chain is from a study of shared clonotypes between healthy human individuals. Study-wide background: Each donor's CD4 naive and CD4 memory cells filled three plates apiece, CD8 naive two, and CD8 memory one.

It was CD45RO-negative cells, positively selected for CCR7, that made up naive CD8 cells, with terminally differentiated effector memory CD45RA+ cells excluded. The donors, healthy adults who were HIV-negative, had experienced no recent acute infections or vaccinations. Trimming took 3 bases from V and 0 from J, leaving 9 bases between them. Per the germline V gene, CDR1 is SGHAT and CDR2 is FQNNGV. CDR3 length equals 14 residues. TCRdb's copy holds only in-frame clones and misses some; the assay was immunoSEQ multiplex PCR. Of under 1 million clones listed, about 96% are singletons. General observations from the study: The rarefaction results pointed to incomplete sorted-subset sequencing despite large depth.

Notes on this clone: Its specificity is unknown. The same CDR3 can be traced to other DNA sequences in this sample.

The rearrangement uses TRBV11-2 and TRBJ2-7; the D is unclear. Material for sequencing was naive CD8+ T cells sorted from blood. The sequence came from a man aged 25 to 45 in good health. In DNA, the CDR3 is TGTGCCAGCAGCTTGTCCCCGAGCTCCTACGAGCAGTACTTC. Translated: CASSLSPSSYEQYF.